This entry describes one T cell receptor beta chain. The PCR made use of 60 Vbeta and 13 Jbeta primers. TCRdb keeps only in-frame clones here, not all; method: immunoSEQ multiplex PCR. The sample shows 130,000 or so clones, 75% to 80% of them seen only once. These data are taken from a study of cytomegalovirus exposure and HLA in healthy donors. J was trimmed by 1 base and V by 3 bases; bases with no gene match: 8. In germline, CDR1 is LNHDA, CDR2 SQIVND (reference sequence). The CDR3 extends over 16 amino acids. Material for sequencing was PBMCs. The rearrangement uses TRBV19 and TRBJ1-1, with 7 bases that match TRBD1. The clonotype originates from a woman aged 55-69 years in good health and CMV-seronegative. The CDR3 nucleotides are TGTGCCAGTAGTATTGAGGTGACAGGGCCGAACACTGAAGCTTTCTTT. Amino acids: CASSIEVTGPNTEAFF.